Each of the 23 T cell receptor beta chains below was sequenced from the same sample in a study of T cell clonality in common variable immunodeficiency. The data were produced by immunoSEQ multiplex PCR, yet TCRdb's version contains in-frame clones alone and is incomplete. The sample holds more than 6,500 clones. Antigen specificity for these receptors is unknown. Overall study results and limits: Common variable immunodeficiency TCR beta sequences reportedly had fewer deletions and N-nucleotide insertions.

Sequenced sample: peripheral blood mononuclear cells. These receptors originate from a human donor with common variable immunodeficiency.

A note on this clone: Read coverage stops 3 residues before the CDR3 terminus; the germline J gene supplies the remainder. This sequence joins TRBV7-6 and TRBJ1-6, with 7 bases aligning to TRBD1. The CDR3 spans 16 residues. Germline CDR1 is SGHVS and CDR2 is FNYEAQ. With V trimmed by 3 bases and J by 5 bases, 7 bases remained unmatched. The CDR3 sequence is CASSLTGITNNSPLHF. The CDR3 DNA, read in part, is TGTGCCAGCAGCTTGACAGGGATTACAAATAATTCACCC.

By frequency, this clone is medium-sized. The sequenced fragment ends 3 residues before the CDR3 boundary, so the rest is inferred from the germline J gene. The chain is built from TRBV5-1 and TRBJ1-1; D unclear. The V gene lost 0 bases and the J gene lost 1 base, with 13 bases spanning the gap. Germline lookup yields CDR1 SGHRS and CDR2 YFSETQ. There are 16 residues in the CDR3. CDR3 in amino acids: CASSLDAPVTNTEAFF. CDR3 bases read: TGCGCCAGCAGCTTGGATGCTCCGGTAACGAACACTGAA.

Remarks on this clone: The read falls 3 residues short of the CDR3 end, and the missing part is taken from the germline J gene. The J gene is TRBJ1-2, the V gene TRBV5-1; 9 bases match TRBD1. Germline V gene lookup returns CDR1 SGHRS and CDR2 YFSETQ. The CDR3 has 14 residues. The CDR3 DNA, read in part, is TGCGCCAGCAGCTTCGACAGGGGGATAGAGGGC. It yields the protein CASSFDRGIEG. The whole CDR3 region reads CASSFDRGIEGYTF.

Worth noting for this clone: The observed sequence ends 3 residues before the CDR3 terminus, with the missing tail filled in from the germline J gene. The chain links TRBV19 to TRBJ2-7, with 8 bases matching TRBD1. CDR1 and CDR2 from the germline V gene are LNHDA and SQIVND (reference sequence). This CDR3 region has 16 residues. The trim removed 5 bases at V and 5 bases at J, leaving 14 bases unmatched. CDR3 DNA, as far as it was read: TGTGCCAGTAGTGCAAAGACAGGGGTTCCCCTCCACGAG. Protein sequence: CASSAKTGVPLHE. In full, the CDR3 is CASSAKTGVPLHEQYF.

Note on this clone: The read terminates 3 residues ahead of where the CDR3 ends, so the germline J gene completes it. V and J are TRBV18 and TRBJ2-7; TRBD1 aligns across 9 bases. V shed 3 bases and J 3 bases; nucleotides not matched to a gene: 6. Germline CDR1 is KGHSH and CDR2 is LQKENI. The CDR3 is 15 residues long. This chain's CDR3 is CASSPGTGSNYEQYF. The CDR3 DNA, read in part, is TGTGCCAGCTCACCCGGGACAGGGTCTAACTACGAG. Full variable domain (remainder filled in from reference TRBV18 and TRBJ2-7): NAGVMQNPRHLVRRRGQEARLRCSPMKGHSHVYWYRQLPEEGLKFMVYLQKENIIDESGMPKERFSAEFPKEGPSILRIQQVVRGDSAAYFCASSPGTGSNYEQYFGPGTRLTVT.

For this clone: The CDR3 is cut off 3 residues early in the read; its end comes from the germline J gene. The rearrangement links TRBV11-2 to TRBJ2-7; D may be TRBD2 (6 bases). The CDR3 is made up of 14 amino acids. With 3 bases removed from V and 3 bases from J, the gap between germline ends came to 12 bases. CDR1 is SGHAT, CDR2 FQNNGV, per germline. The CDR3 protein is CASSFNRGYYEQYF. The CDR3 DNA, read in part, is TGTGCCAGCAGCTTTAATCGGGGGTACTACGAG.

This clone is deemed medium-sized by its frequency. The CDR3 is cut off 3 residues early in the read; its end comes from the germline J gene. The rearrangement joins TRBV10-3 to TRBJ1-1; TRBD1 matches 8 bases. The CDR3 extends over 14 amino acids. The V and J ends lost 7 bases and 1 base, in that order; junction bases with no gene match: 5. The V gene's germline CDR1 is ENHRY and CDR2 SYGVKD. CDR3 loop: CAITPGQANTEAFF. CDR3 DNA (partial): TGTGCCATCACCCCGGGACAGGCGAACACTGAA.

About this clone: The CDR3 end is not reached by the read, which stops 3 residues before it; the germline J gene fills it in. J is TRBJ1-1 and V is TRBV7-9; the D gene is possibly TRBD1 (5 bases). The germline gives CDR1 SEHNR, CDR2 FQNEAQ (reference sequence). The CDR3 has 13 residues. The CDR3 bases that were read are TGTGCCAGCAGCTTAGAGAGACAGCAGGGA. Residues: CASSLERQQG. The complete CDR3 reads CASSLERQQGAFF.

About this clone: The read terminates 3 residues ahead of where the CDR3 ends, so the germline J gene completes it. J is TRBJ1-5 and V is TRBV6-1, with no clear D. V was trimmed by 1 base and J by 4 bases, leaving 11 bases between them. The V gene's germline CDR1 is MNHNS and CDR2 SASEGT. The CDR3 runs to 15 residues. Incomplete CDR3 DNA: TGTGCCAGCAGTGAAGGAGTAGTGTTAAATCAGCCC. It translates to CASSEGVVLNQP. The entire CDR3 protein reads CASSEGVVLNQPQHF.

A word on this clone: The read halts 3 residues ahead of the CDR3 end, with the missing end drawn from the germline J gene. This rearrangement joins TRBV19 to TRBJ1-2, with D tentatively TRBD1 (6 bases). Germline V gives CDR1 LNHDA, CDR2 SQIVND (reference sequence). CDR3 size: 14 residues. CDR3: CASSTAGAAFGYTF. Partial CDR3 DNA: TGTGCCAGTAGCACGGCAGGGGCCGCCTTCGGC.

Its frequency marks this clone as medium-sized (0.01 to 0.1%). The read terminates 3 residues before the CDR3 end, so the remaining end is supplied by the germline J gene. The genes are TRBV6-1 and TRBJ2-7; D is ambiguous. Trimming removed 2 bases from V and 4 bases from J, with 9 bases in between. Germline lookup yields CDR1 MNHNS and CDR2 SASEGT. CDR3 size: 13 residues. CDR3 DNA (partial): TGTGCCAGCAGTGAATATTACTCATACGAG. Its protein product is CASSEYYSYE. The full-length CDR3 reads as CASSEYYSYEQYF.

Its frequency marks this clone as medium-sized (0.01 to 0.1%). The read gets to within 3 residues of the CDR3 end, and the germline J gene fills in the rest. The chain uses TRBV5-4 and TRBJ2-7; D remains ambiguous. CDR1 and CDR2 from the germline V gene are SGHNT and YYREEE (reference sequence). There are 14 residues in the CDR3. Trimming took 0 bases from V and 2 from J, leaving 9 bases between them. The CDR3 bases that were read are TGTGCCAGCAGCTTGGAGGGTCCTGCCTACGAG. The encoded protein is CASSLEGPAYE. The complete CDR3 reads CASSLEGPAYEQYF.

Concerning this clone: The CDR3 extends 3 residues past the end of the read, so its final part is completed from the germline J gene. V is TRBV19 and J is TRBJ2-1; weak D call: TRBD2 (7 bases). The germline gives CDR1 LNHDA, CDR2 SQIVND (reference sequence). Trimming left V 2 bases short and J 9 bases short, with 14 bases between. This CDR3 region has 14 residues. CDR3: CASSIRGGFAEQFF. Incomplete CDR3 DNA: TGTGCCAGTAGTATAAGGGGGGGGTTTGCTGAG.

With respect to this clone: Coverage ceases 3 residues before the CDR3 finishes, and the germline J gene fills in the end. The rearrangement uses TRBV7-3 and TRBJ1-1; 9 bases match TRBD1. The germline V gene has CDR1 SGHTA and CDR2 FQGTGA. With V trimmed by 0 bases and J by 4 bases, 0 bases remained unmatched. This CDR3 contains 14 residues. The CDR3 sequence is CASSLTGQGTEAFF. The DNA read from the CDR3 is TGTGCCAGCAGCTTAACGGGACAGGGCACTGAA.

As concerns this clone: Coverage ceases 3 residues before the CDR3 finishes, and the germline J gene fills in the end. The chain has TRBV10-3 and TRBJ2-7; 7 bases are a match to TRBD1. The CDR3 has 14 amino acids. Losses at the gene ends were 0 bases for V and 6 bases for J; bases not matched to a gene: 5. The germline V gene has CDR1 ENHRY and CDR2 SYGVKD. The CDR3 sequence: CAISESTGVREQYF. The DNA read from the CDR3 is TGTGCCATCAGTGAGTCTACAGGGGTCCGCGAG.

Comment on this clone: The read ends 3 residues before the CDR3 terminus; that terminus is restored from the germline J gene. J is TRBJ2-5 and V is TRBV7-2, with 7 bases that match TRBD2. The ends lost 0 bases at V and 0 bases at J; junction bases unmatched: 10. Germline assignment: CDR1 SGHTA and CDR2 FQGNSA. This CDR3 is built from 18 residues. The CDR3 sequence is CASSLAFIPAGYQETQYF. The CDR3 DNA, read in part, is TGTGCCAGCAGCTTAGCTTTTATACCAGCGGGGTACCAAGAGACC.

This clone ranks as medium-sized (0.01 to 0.1%) in terms of frequency. Read coverage stops 3 residues before the CDR3 terminus; the germline J gene supplies the remainder. J is TRBJ2-3 and V is TRBV5-6, with D unclear. Germline CDR1 reads SGHDT; CDR2 reads YYEEEE. The CDR3 is 15 amino acids. Trimming took 1 base from V and 2 from J, leaving 11 bases between them. The CDR3: CASSLIFSLTDTQYF. CDR3 DNA (partial): TGTGCCAGCAGCTTGATCTTCTCACTCACAGATACG.

Frequency places this clone as medium-sized. The read is 3 residues too short to cover the CDR3 end, so that end is filled in from the germline J gene. V gene TRBV5-1 combines with J gene TRBJ2-2; TRBD1 matches 8 bases. V dropped 5 bases and J dropped 6; count of bases not matched to a gene: 3. This CDR3 has 13 residues. Per germline, CDR1 SGHRS and CDR2 YFSETQ. CDR3 amino acids: CASRDREAGELFF. The covered CDR3 bases are TGCGCCAGCAGGGACAGGGAGGCCGGGGAG.

On this clone: The sequence runs out 3 residues before the end of the CDR3; the remainder is reconstructed from the germline J gene. The genes are TRBV18 and TRBJ2-7, with 8 bases that match TRBD1. This CDR3 is 15 amino acids long. CDR1 is KGHSH and CDR2 is LQKENI in the germline V gene. After removal of 3 bases from V and 5 bases from J, the junction contained 9 bases not matched to a gene. CDR3: CASSPIWTGQDEQYF. The CDR3 bases that were read are TGTGCCAGCTCACCGATTTGGACAGGGCAGGACGAG.

As regards this clone: The missing CDR3 end, 3 residues past where the read stops, is filled in from the germline J gene. The chain links TRBV30 to TRBJ2-3; 8 nucleotides match TRBD1. CDR1 and CDR2 (germline): GTSNPN, SVGIG (reference sequence). J lost 1 base, V lost 1 base, and 4 bases had no gene match. CDR3 length equals 15 residues. The CDR3 reads CAWSAGTGGTDTQYF. The DNA read from the CDR3 is TGTGCCTGGAGTGCCGGGACAGGAGGCACAGATACG.

As for this clone: The observed sequence ends 3 residues before the CDR3 terminus, with the missing tail filled in from the germline J gene. The chain carries TRBV11-2 and TRBJ2-1, with 10 bases identical to TRBD2. The trim removed 5 bases at V and 2 bases at J, leaving 3 bases unmatched. This CDR3 is built from 15 residues. Germline V CDR1 and CDR2: SGHAT, FQNNGV. CDR3 region: CASSAGTSAYNEQFF. Partial CDR3 DNA: TGTGCCAGCAGCGCCGGGACTAGCGCCTACAATGAG.

As concerns this clone: One junction end does not reproduce the germline sequence, and a read error may be involved. CDR3 DNA, as far as it was read: TGCAGCGTCGGCGATCTCGGACTAGGAGGCCAAAAGACC. Protein product: CSVGDLGLGGQKT. The whole CDR3 reads CSVGDLGLGGQKTQYF. The J gene is TRBJ2-5, the V gene TRBV29-1; 7 bases match TRBD2. Coverage ceases 3 residues before the CDR3 finishes, and the germline J gene fills in the end. The germline gives CDR1 SQVTM, CDR2 ANQGSEA. CDR3 length equals 16 residues. The full variable domain, rest sourced from reference TRBV29-1 and TRBJ2-5, is SAVISQKPSRDICQRGTSLTIQCQVDSQVTMMFWYRQQPGQSLTLIATANQGSEATYESGFVIDKFPISRPNLTFSTLTVSNMSPEDSSIYLCSVGDLGLGGQKTQYFGPGTRLLVL.

Worth noting for this clone: The sequenced fragment ends 3 residues before the CDR3 boundary, so the rest is inferred from the germline J gene. The V and J genes are TRBV7-6 and TRBJ2-5, with 8 bases aligning to TRBD1. The germline CDR1 and CDR2 sequences are SGHVS and FNYEAQ. The V and J ends lost 6 bases and 4 bases, in that order; junction bases with no gene match: 7. CDR3 length equals 14 residues. The CDR3 bases that were read are TGTGCCAGCAGTTCCGGACAGGGAGCAGAGACC. Amino acids: CASSSGQGAET. The whole CDR3 protein reads CASSSGQGAETQYF.